Listed below are T cell receptor beta chains from one sample, sequenced in a study of blood T cell repertoires in COVID-19. The data were produced by immunoSEQ multiplex PCR, yet TCRdb's version contains in-frame clones alone and is incomplete. Of around 250,000 clones listed, approximately 90% are singletons. The material sequenced was peripheral blood. Receptor source: a man in his thirties or forties who had recovered from COVID-19. Both conserved end residues are part of each CDR3. A D gene is named only where the DNA matches it firmly. Some rows have no size entry. The others give once, few or many, or a class for an expanded clone.

d_gene	abundance	j_gene	v_gene	CDR3nt	CDR3aa
TRBD1	.	TRBJ1-4	TRBV6-1	TGTGCCAGCAGTGAGAGGTTCTGGACAGGGGGTTCAGGTAATGAAAAACTGTTTTTT	CASSERFWTGGSGNEKLFF
.	.	TRBJ1-1	TRBV5-8	TGTGCCAGCAGCCCTTTGAACACTGAAGCTTTCTTT	CASSPLNTEAFF
TRBD1	.	TRBJ1-6	TRBV2	TGTGCCAGCAGTGTGGACAGGGGTTCACCCCTCCACTTT	CASSVDRGSPLHF
TRBD2	.	TRBJ2-2	TRBV4-3	TGCGCCAGCAGCTCGGGACTACCGAACACCGGGGAGCTGTTTTTT	CASSSGLPNTGELFF
TRBD1	.	TRBJ1-1	TRBV20-1	TGCAGTGCTAGTAGGGCACAGGGGATCTTGAACACTGAAGCTTTCTTT	CSASRAQGILNTEAFF
TRBD1	.	TRBJ2-2	TRBV11-3	TGTGCCAGCAGCTTAGGGGGACAGGGTGCCAACACCGGGGAGCTGTTTTTT	CASSLGGQGANTGELFF
.	.	TRBJ1-2	TRBV6-5	TGTGCCAGCAGTTTGGACAGCTCCTATGGCTACACCTTC	CASSLDSSYGYTF
.	.	TRBJ2-3	TRBV27	TGTGCCAGCAGTATATTCCTAGGCACAGATACGCAGTATTTT	CASSIFLGTDTQYF
.	.	TRBJ2-7	TRBV3-1/TRBV3-2	TGTGCCAGCAGAAGAGAAGACGAGCAGTACTTC	CASRREDEQYF
.	once	TRBJ1-4	TRBV6-5	TGTGCCAGCTACCCGGGGGGGTCTAATGAAAAACTGTTTTTT	CASYPGGSNEKLFF
.	.	TRBJ2-1	TRBV7-2	TGTGCCAGCAGCTTGGCGACTAGTCATGAGCAGTTCTTC	CASSLATSHEQFF
.	few	TRBJ1-2	TRBV3-1/TRBV3-2	TGTGCCAGCAGCCCCCGGGAGGGGGACTATGGCTACACCTTC	CASSPREGDYGYTF
.	many	TRBJ1-3	TRBV7-9	TGTGCCAGCAGCTTATTCAGGGAGGGCCCTGGAAACACCATATATTTT	CASSLFREGPGNTIYF
TRBD1	.	TRBJ2-7	TRBV29-1	TGCAGCGTTGTGTCGGGACAGTCCTACGAGCAGTACTTC	CSVVSGQSYEQYF
TRBD1	.	TRBJ2-7	TRBV5-1	TGCGCCAGCAGCGGGGACAGACCCTACGAGCAGTACTTC	CASSGDRPYEQYF
.	.	TRBJ1-1	TRBV6-2/TRBV6-3	TGTGCCAGCAGCTTCACAGGGATGAACACTGAAGCTTTCTTT	CASSFTGMNTEAFF
.	.	TRBJ1-1	TRBV20-1	TGCAGTGCTACCATGAACACTGAAGCTTTCTTT	CSATMNTEAFF
.	.	TRBJ2-2	TRBV5-6	TGTGCCAGCAGCTTGGTACAGGGTGGTAGCACCGGGGAGCTGTTTTTT	CASSLVQGGSTGELFF
TRBD1	.	TRBJ2-7	TRBV19	TGTGCCAGTAGTTCCCCCGGGACAGGCGACGAGCAGTACTTC	CASSSPGTGDEQYF
TRBD1	.	TRBJ1-1	TRBV12-3/TRBV12-4	TGTGCCACCCAGGGGGCAGAAGCTTTCTTT	CATQGAEAFF
.	.	TRBJ1-1	TRBV27	TGTGCCAGCAGTTCTTATAGCCGCACTGAAGCTTTCTTT	CASSSYSRTEAFF
TRBD1	.	TRBJ1-4	TRBV28	TGTGCCAGCAGTTTCCTAAGCGACAGGGGTAGAGGTGAAAAACTGTTTTTT	CASSFLSDRGRGEKLFF
.	.	TRBJ2-7	TRBV5-6	TGTGCCAGCAGCTCCCTCGGGGGCGAGCAGTACTTC	CASSSLGGEQYF
.	few	TRBJ1-2	TRBV12-3/TRBV12-4	TGTGCCAGCAGGCGGACAGCTAACTATGGCTACACCTTC	CASRRTANYGYTF
.	.	TRBJ2-6	TRBV5-1	TGCGCCAGCAGGGGAACCGGGGGTTACTCTGGGGCCAACGTCCTGACTTTC	CASRGTGGYSGANVLTF
TRBD2	.	TRBJ2-1	TRBV19	TGTGCCACCGAGGCGGAGCGGGGGTTAAGCTCCTACAATGAGCAGTTCTTC	CATEAERGLSSYNEQFF
.	.	TRBJ1-6	TRBV6-1	TGTGCCAGCAGTGAATGGCTCTCACCCCTCCACTTT	CASSEWLSPLHF
.	.	TRBJ2-7	TRBV6-1	TGTGCCAGCAGTGAATATCCCGGGACCTACGAGCAGTACTTC	CASSEYPGTYEQYF
TRBD1	.	TRBJ1-2	TRBV5-3	TGTGCCAGAAGCCCGGACAGGGTTGGTAACTATGGCTACACCTTC	CARSPDRVGNYGYTF
TRBD2	.	TRBJ2-5	TRBV7-6	TGTGCCAGCAGCCCAGGCGCGGGGGGGCCGGAGACCCAGTACTTC	CASSPGAGGPETQYF
.	.	TRBJ1-1	TRBV5-1	TGCGCCAGCAGCTTATCAACCTCACTCCTAGGGAACACTGAAGCTTTCTTT	CASSLSTSLLGNTEAFF
.	once	TRBJ1-6	TRBV15	TGTGCCACCAGCAGAGACGGCTATACAGGTGCACCCCTCCACTTT	CATSRDGYTGAPLHF
TRBD2	.	TRBJ2-7	TRBV4-2	TGTGCCAGCAGCCAAGATGGGGGGGGGACTTACTACGAGCAGTACTTC	CASSQDGGGTYYEQYF
TRBD1	.	TRBJ1-2	TRBV2	TGTGCCAGCAGGGCCCCCGGGACAGGGGAACACTATGGCTACACCTTC	CASRAPGTGEHYGYTF
.	.	TRBJ1-1	TRBV5-1	TGCGCCAGCAGCTTCAGGGACACTGAAGCTTTCTTT	CASSFRDTEAFF
.	.	TRBJ2-5	TRBV9	TGTGCCAGCAGCGTAGAACTGGGGCGGGAGACCCAGTACTTC	CASSVELGRETQYF
.	.	TRBJ1-1	TRBV6-5	TGTGCCAGCAGGGACTCGAACACTGAAGCTTTCTTT	CASRDSNTEAFF
.	.	TRBJ2-5	TRBV3-1/TRBV3-2	TGTGCCAGCAGCCCTGACAGGCTCCAAGAGACCCAGTACTTC	CASSPDRLQETQYF
TRBD1	.	TRBJ1-2	TRBV6-4	TGTGCCAGCAGTGCCTCCGGACAGGGGGACTACACCTTC	CASSASGQGDYTF
.	.	TRBJ1-3	TRBV11-3	TGTGCCAGCAGCTTAGATCAGGGCGGCTCGAGCTCTGGAAACACCATATATTTT	CASSLDQGGSSSGNTIYF
.	.	TRBJ1-5	TRBV6-4	TGTGCCAGCAGCATCACAGGTTTCAATCAGCCCCAGCATTTT	CASSITGFNQPQHF
.	.	TRBJ2-3	TRBV5-1	TGCGCCAGCAGCTTGGAAAGGGGAATGGGCACAGATACGCAGTATTTT	CASSLERGMGTDTQYF